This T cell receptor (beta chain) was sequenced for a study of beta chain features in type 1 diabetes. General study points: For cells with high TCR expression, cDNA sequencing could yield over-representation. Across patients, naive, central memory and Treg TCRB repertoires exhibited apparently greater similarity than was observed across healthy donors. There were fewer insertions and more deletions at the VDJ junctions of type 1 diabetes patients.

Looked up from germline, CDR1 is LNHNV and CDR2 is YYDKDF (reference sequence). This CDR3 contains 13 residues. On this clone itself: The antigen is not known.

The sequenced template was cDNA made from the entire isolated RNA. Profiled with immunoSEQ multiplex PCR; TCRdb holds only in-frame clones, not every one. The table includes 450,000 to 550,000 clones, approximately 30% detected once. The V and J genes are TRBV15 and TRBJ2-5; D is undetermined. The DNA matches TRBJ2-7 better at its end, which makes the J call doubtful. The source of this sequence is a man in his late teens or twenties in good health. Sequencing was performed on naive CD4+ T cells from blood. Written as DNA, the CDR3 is TGTGCCACCAGCTTTGGTGGATCCTACGAGCAGTACTTC. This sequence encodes CATSFGGSYEQYF.